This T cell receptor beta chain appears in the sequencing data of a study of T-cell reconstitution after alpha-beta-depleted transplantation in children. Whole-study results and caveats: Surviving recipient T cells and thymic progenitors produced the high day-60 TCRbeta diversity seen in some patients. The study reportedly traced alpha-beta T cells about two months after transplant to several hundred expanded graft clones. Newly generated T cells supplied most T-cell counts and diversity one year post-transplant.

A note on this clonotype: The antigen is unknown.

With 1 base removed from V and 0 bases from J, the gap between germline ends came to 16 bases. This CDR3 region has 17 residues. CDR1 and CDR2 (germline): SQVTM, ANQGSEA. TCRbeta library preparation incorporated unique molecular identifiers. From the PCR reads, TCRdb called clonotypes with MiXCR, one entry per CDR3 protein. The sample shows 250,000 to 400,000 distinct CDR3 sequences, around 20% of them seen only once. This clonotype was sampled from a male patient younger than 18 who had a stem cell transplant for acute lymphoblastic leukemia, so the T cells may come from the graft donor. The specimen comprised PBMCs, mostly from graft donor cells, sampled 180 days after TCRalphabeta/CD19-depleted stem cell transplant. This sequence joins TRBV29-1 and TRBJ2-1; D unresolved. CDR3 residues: CSVEVHWWARSYNEQFF. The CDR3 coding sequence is TGCAGCGTTGAAGTCCACTGGTGGGCCCGCTCCTACAATGAGCAGTTCTTC.